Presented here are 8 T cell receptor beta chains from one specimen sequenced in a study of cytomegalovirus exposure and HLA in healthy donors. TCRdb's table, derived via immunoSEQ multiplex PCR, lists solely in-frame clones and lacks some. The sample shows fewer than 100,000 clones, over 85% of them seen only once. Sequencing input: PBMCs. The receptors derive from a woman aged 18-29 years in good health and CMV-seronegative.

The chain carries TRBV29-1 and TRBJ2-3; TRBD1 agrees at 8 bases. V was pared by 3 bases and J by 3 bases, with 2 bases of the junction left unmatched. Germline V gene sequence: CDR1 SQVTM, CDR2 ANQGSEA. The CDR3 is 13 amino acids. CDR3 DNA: TGCAGCGTTGACCAGGGGGCTACAGATACGCAGTATTTT. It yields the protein CSVDQGATDTQYF.

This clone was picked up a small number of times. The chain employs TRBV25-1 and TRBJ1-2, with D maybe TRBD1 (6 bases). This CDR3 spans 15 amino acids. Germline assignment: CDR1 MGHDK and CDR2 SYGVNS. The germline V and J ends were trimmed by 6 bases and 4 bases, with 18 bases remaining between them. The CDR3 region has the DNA TGTGCCAGCAGACCTACTGGACAGAGTTCCTATGGCTACACCTTC. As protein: CASRPTGQSSYGYTF.

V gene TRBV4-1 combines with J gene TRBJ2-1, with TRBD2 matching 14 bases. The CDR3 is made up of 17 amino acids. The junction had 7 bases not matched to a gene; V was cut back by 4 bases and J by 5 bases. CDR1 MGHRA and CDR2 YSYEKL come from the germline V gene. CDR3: CASSRGGLAGAHNEQFF. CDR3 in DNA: TGCGCCAGCAGCCGTGGGGGACTAGCGGGAGCCCACAATGAGCAGTTCTTC.

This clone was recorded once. CDR3 in amino acids: CAISESNVAGGPGTDTQYF. The CDR3 DNA is TGTGCCATCAGTGAGTCGAATGTAGCGGGGGGGCCGGGAACAGATACGCAGTATTTT. V usage is TRBV10-3 and J usage is TRBJ2-3; 11 bases are a match to TRBD2. CDR1 is ENHRY, CDR2 SYGVKD, per germline. There are 19 residues in the CDR3. V gave up 0 bases and J gave up 3 bases; unmatched junction bases: 11.

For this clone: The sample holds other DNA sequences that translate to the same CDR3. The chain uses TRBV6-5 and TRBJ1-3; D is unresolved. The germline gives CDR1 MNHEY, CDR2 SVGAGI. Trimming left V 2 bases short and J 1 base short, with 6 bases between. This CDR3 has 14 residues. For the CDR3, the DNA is TGTGCCAGCAGTTACGCAGGATCTGGAAACACCATATATTTT. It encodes CASSYAGSGNTIYF.

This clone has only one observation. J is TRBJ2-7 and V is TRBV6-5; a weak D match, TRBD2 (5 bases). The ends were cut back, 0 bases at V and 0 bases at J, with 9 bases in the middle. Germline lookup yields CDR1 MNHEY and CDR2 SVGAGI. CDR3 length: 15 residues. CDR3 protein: CASSYSSGGSYEQYF. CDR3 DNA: TGTGCCAGCAGTTACTCGAGCGGCGGCTCCTACGAGCAGTACTTC.

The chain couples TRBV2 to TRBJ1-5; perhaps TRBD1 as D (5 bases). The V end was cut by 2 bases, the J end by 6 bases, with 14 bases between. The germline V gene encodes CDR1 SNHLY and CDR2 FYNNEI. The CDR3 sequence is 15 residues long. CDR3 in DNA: TGTGCCAGCAGTGAATCTGTCCAGGGTGCTCAGCCCCAGCATTTT. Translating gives CASSESVQGAQPQHF.

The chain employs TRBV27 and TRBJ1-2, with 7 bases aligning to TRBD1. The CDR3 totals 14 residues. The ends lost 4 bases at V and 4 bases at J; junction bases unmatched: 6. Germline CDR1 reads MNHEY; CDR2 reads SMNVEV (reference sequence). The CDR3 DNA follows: TGTGCCAGCAGTTCCCGGGACAGATTCTATGGCTACACCTTC. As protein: CASSSRDRFYGYTF.